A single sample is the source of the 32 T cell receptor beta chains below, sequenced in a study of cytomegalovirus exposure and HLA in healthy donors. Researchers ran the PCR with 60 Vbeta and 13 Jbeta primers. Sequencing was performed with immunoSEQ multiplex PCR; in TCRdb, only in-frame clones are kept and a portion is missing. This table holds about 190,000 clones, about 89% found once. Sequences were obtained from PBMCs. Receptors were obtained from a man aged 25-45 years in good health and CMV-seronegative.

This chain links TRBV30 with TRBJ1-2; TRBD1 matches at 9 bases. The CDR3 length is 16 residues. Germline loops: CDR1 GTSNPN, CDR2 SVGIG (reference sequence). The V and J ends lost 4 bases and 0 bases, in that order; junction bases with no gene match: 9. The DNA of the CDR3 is TGTGCCTGGATGTACAGGGGGCATGGAGCTAACTATGGCTACACCTTC. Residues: CAWMYRGHGANYGYTF.

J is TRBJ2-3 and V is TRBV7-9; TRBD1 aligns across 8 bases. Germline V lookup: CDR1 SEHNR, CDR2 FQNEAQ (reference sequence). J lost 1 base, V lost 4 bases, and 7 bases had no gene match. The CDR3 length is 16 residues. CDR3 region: CASSSRGQFGTDTQYF. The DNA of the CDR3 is TGTGCCAGCAGCTCCAGGGGGCAATTCGGCACAGATACGCAGTATTTT.

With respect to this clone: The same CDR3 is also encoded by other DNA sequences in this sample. CDR3 sequence (DNA): TGTGCCAGCAGCTTGGGACTCACCTACGAGCAGTACTTC. Translated: CASSLGLTYEQYF. The chain employs TRBV5-6 and TRBJ2-7; D is uncertain. Trimming removed 0 bases from V and 2 bases from J, with 6 bases in between. Germline V lookup: CDR1 SGHDT, CDR2 YYEEEE. CDR3 length equals 13 residues.

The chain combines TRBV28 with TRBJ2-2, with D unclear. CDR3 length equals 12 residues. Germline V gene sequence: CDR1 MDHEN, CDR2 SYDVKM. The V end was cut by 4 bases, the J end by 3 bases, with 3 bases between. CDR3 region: CASSSYTGELFF. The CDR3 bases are TGTGCCAGCAGTTCGTACACCGGGGAGCTGTTTTTT.

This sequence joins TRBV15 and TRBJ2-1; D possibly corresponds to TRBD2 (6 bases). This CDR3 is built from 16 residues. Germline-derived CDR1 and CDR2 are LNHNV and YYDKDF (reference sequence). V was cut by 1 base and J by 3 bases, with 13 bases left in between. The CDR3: CATSRAGQRVYNEQFF. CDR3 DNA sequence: TGTGCCACCAGCAGAGCGGGGCAGCGGGTCTACAATGAGCAGTTCTTC. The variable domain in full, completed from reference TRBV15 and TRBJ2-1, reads DAMVIQNPRYQVTQFGKPVTLSCSQTLNHNVMYWYQQKSSQAPKLLFHYYDKDFNNEADTPDNFQSRRPNTSFCFLDIRSPGLGDTAMYLCATSRAGQRVYNEQFFGPGTRLTVL.

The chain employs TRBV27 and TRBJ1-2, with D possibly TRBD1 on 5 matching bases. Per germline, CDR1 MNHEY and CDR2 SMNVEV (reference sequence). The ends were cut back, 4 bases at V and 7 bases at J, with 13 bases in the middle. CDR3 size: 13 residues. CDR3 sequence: CASSSRGTRGYTF. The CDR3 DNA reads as TGTGCCAGCAGTTCCCGCGGGACTCGTGGCTACACCTTC.

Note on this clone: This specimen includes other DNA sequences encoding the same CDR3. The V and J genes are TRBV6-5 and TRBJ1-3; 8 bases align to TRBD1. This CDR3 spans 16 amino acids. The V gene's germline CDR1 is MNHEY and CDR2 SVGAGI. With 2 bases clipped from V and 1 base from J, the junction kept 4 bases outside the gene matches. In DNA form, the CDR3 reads TGTGCCAGCAGTTACAGCCGGACAGGGTCTGGAAACACCATATATTTT. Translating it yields CASSYSRTGSGNTIYF.

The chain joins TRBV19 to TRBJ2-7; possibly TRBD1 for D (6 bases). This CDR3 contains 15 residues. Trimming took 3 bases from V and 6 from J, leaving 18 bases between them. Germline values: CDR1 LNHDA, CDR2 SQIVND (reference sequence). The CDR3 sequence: CASSIILAGDSEQYF. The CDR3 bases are TGTGCCAGTAGTATTATTCTCGCAGGGGATTCCGAGCAGTACTTC.

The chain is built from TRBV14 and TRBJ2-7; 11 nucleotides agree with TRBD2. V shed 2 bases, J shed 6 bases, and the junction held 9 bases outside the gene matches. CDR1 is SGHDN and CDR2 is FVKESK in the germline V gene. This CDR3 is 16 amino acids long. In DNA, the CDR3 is TGTGCCAGCAGCCAACTACGACTAGCGGGATACGGCGAGCAGTACTTC. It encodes CASSQLRLAGYGEQYF.

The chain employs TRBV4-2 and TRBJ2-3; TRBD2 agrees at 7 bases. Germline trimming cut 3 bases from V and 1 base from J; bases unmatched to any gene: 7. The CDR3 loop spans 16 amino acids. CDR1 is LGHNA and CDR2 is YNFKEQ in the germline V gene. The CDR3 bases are TGTGCCAGCAGCCACGAGGGCGGGGGAGGCACAGATACGCAGTATTTT. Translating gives CASSHEGGGGTDTQYF.

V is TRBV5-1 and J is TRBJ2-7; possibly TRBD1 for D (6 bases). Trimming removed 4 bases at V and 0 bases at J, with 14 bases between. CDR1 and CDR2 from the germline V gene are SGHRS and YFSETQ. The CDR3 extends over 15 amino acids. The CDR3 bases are TGCGCCAGCAGCCTGACAGGTTCGAGCTCCTACGAGCAGTACTTC. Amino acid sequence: CASSLTGSSSYEQYF.

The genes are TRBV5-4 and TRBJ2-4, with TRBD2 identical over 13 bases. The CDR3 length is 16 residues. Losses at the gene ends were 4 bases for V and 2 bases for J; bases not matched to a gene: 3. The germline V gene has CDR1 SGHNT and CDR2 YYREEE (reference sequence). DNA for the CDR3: TGTGCCAGCAGCCCCGGGACTAGCGGGACCAAAAACATTCAGTACTTC. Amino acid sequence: CASSPGTSGTKNIQYF.

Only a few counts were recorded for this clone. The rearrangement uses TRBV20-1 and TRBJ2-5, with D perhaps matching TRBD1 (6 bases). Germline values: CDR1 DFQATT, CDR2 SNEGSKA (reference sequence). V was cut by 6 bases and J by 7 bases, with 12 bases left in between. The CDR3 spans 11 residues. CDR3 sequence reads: CSAVKGGTQYF. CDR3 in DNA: TGCAGTGCCGTCAAAGGGGGGACCCAGTACTTC.

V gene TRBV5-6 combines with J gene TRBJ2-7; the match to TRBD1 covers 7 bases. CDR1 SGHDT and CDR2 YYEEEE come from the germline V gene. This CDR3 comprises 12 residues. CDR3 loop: CANSLRSQGDRV. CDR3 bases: TGTGCCAACAGCTTAAGATCGCAGGGGGATAGGGTC.

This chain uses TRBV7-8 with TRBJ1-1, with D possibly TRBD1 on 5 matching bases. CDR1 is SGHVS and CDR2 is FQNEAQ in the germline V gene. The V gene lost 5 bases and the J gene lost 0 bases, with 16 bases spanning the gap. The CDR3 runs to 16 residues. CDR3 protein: CASSLRPTALNTEAFF. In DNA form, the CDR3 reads TGTGCCAGCAGCCTCAGACCGACAGCTCTGAACACTGAAGCTTTCTTT.

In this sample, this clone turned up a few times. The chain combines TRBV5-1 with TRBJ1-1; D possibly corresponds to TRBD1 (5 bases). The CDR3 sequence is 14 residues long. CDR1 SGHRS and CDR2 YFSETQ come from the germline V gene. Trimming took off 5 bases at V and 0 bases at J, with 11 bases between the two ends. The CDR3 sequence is CASSLQEMNTEAFF. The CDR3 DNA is TGCGCCAGCAGTCTACAGGAAATGAACACTGAAGCTTTCTTT.

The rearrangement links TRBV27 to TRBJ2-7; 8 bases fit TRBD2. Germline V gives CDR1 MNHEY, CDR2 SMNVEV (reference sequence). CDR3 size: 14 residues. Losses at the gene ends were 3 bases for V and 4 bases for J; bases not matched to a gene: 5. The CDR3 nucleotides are TGTGCCAGCAGTTTCGGGAGGGCCTTGTACGAGCAGTACTTC. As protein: CASSFGRALYEQYF.

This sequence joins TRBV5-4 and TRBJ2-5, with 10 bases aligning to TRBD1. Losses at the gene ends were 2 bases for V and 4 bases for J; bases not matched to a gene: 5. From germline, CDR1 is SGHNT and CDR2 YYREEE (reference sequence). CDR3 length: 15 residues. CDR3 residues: CASSFGTGALETQYF. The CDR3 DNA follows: TGTGCCAGCAGCTTCGGGACAGGGGCTTTAGAGACCCAGTACTTC.

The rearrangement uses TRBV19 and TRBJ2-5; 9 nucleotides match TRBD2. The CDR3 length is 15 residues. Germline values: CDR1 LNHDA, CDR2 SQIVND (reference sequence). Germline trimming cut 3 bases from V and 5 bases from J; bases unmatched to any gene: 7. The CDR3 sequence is CASSIEGAGGETQYF. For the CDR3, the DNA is TGTGCCAGTAGTATTGAGGGAGCGGGAGGTGAGACCCAGTACTTC.

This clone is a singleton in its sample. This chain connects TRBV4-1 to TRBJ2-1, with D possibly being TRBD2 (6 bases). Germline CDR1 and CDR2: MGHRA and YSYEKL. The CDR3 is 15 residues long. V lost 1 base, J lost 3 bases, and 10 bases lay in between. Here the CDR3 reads CASSQGEAFYNEQFF. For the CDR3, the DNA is TGCGCCAGCAGCCAAGGGGAGGCCTTCTACAATGAGCAGTTCTTC.

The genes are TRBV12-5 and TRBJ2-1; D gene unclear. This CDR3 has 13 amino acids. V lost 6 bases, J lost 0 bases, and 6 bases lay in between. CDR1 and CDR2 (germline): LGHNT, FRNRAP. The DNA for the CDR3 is TGTGCTAGTGGGGAGAGCTCCTACAATGAGCAGTTCTTC. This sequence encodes CASGESSYNEQFF.

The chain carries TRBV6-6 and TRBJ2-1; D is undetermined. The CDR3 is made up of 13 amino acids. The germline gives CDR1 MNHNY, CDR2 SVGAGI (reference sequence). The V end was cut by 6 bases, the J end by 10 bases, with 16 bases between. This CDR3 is CASSPIASGEQFF. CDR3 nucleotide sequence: TGTGCCAGCAGCCCCATCGCCTCTGGCGAGCAGTTCTTC.

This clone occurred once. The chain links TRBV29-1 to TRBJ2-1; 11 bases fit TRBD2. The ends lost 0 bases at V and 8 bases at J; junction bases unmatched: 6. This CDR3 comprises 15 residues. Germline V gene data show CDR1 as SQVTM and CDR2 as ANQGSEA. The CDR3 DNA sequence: TGCAGCGTTGAAGAGAGACTAGCGGGATTATATGAGCAGTTCTTC. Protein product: CSVEERLAGLYEQFF.

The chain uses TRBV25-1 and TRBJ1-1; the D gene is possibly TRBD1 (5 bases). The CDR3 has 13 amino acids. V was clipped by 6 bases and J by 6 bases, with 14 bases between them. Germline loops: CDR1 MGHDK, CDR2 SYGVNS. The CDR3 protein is CASRGVGGAEAFF. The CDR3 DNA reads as TGTGCCAGCAGAGGGGTGGGAGGCGCTGAAGCTTTCTTT.

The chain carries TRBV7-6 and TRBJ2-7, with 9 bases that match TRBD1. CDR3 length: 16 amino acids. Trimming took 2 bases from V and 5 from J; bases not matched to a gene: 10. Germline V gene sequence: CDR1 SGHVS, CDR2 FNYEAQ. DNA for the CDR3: TGTGCCAGCAGCTTACGGGCCCCGACAGGGGGGCACGAGCAGTACTTC. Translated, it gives CASSLRAPTGGHEQYF.

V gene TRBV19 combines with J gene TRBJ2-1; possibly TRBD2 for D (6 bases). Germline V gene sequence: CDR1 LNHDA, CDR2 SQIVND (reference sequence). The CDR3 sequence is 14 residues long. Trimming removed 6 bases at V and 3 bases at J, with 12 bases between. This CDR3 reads CASSPGLHYNEQFF. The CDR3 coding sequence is TGTGCCAGTAGCCCGGGACTCCACTACAATGAGCAGTTCTTC.

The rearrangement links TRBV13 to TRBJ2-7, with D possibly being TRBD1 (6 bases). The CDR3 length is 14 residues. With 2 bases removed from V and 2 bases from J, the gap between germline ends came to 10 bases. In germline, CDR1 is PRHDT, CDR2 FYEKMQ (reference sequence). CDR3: CASSLKDSAYEQYF. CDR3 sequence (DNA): TGTGCCAGCAGCTTAAAGGACAGCGCCTACGAGCAGTACTTC.

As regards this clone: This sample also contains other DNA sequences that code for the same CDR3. This CDR3 reads CASSVTAYNEQFF. The CDR3 coding sequence is TGTGCTAGCTCAGTAACAGCATACAATGAGCAGTTCTTC. This sequence joins TRBV2 and TRBJ2-1; unclear D gene. Germline assignment: CDR1 SNHLY and CDR2 FYNNEI. CDR3 length: 13 amino acids.

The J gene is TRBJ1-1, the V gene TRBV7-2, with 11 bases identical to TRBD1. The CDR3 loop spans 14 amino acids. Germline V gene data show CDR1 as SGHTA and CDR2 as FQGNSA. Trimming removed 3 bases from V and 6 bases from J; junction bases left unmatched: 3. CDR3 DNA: TGTGCCAGCAGCTTCCGGGACAGGGGGTCTGAAGCTTTCTTT. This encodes CASSFRDRGSEAFF.

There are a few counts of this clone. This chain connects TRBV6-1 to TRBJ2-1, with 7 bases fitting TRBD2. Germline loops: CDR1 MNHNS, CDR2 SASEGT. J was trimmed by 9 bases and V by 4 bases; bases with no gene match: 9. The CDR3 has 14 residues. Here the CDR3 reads CASSGGRDVGEQFF. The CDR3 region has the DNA TGTGCCAGCAGTGGGGGGAGGGACGTTGGTGAGCAGTTCTTC.

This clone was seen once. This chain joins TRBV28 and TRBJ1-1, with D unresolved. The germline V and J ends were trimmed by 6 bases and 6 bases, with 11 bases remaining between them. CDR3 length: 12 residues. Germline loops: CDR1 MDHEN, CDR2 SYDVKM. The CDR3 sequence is CASSLQWPEAFF. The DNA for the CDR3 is TGTGCCAGCAGCCTGCAGTGGCCTGAAGCTTTCTTT.

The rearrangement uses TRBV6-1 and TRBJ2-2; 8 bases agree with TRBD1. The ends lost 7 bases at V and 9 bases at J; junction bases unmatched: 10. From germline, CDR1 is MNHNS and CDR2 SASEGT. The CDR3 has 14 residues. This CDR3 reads CASIWNRGNRELFF. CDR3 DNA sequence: TGTGCCAGCATCTGGAACAGGGGGAACCGGGAGCTGTTTTTT.